The 16 T cell receptor beta chains listed next were all sequenced from one sample in a study of patients and donors after allogeneic stem cell transplantation. TCRdb re-analysed the RT-PCR reads in MiXCR, keeping a single row per CDR3 protein. Of around 240,000 distinct CDR3 sequences listed, 13% to 15% were seen once; the top ten hold roughly 12%. The specimen sequenced was blood, either unsorted or a sorted T cell fraction (not recorded which). The receptor source for this set is a human donor who was either an allogeneic HSCT recipient or a stem cell or donor lymphocyte infusion donor (not recorded which). It is not recorded whose cells these are; they may come from a transplant donor.

This clonotype occurred many times. The chain employs TRBV5-1 and TRBJ1-2; D unclear. Deletions cut 2 bases from V and 0 bases from J, with 8 bases between. This CDR3 is built from 14 residues. In germline, CDR1 is SGHRS, CDR2 YFSETQ. The CDR3 protein is CASSFRTTNYGYTF. CDR3 sequence (DNA): TGCGCCAGCAGCTTCCGGACTACTAACTATGGCTACACCTTC.

V gene TRBV7-2 combines with J gene TRBJ2-2; perhaps TRBD1 as D (8 bases). The germline V gene has CDR1 SGHTA and CDR2 FQGNSA. V lost 4 bases and J 7 bases, leaving 13 bases between the germline ends. The CDR3 spans 14 residues. CDR3 DNA sequence: TGTGCCAGCAGCTCACAGGGGGGGAGCGGGGAGCTGTTTTTT. This translates into CASSSQGGSGELFF.

The V call is TRBV6-5, the J call TRBJ2-3, with 10 bases lining up with TRBD2. Germline CDR1 reads MNHEY; CDR2 reads SVGAGI. The CDR3 loop spans 16 amino acids. J lost 5 bases, V lost 2 bases, and 7 bases had no gene match. CDR3 sequence reads: CASSYGSGGAKDTQYF. The CDR3, as DNA: TGTGCCAGCAGTTACGGGAGCGGGGGGGCCAAAGATACGCAGTATTTT.

The gene calls are TRBV6-1 and TRBJ1-2, with 10 bases matching TRBD1. The CDR3 is 12 amino acids. Germline-derived CDR1 and CDR2 are MNHNS and SASEGT. The CDR3 spells CAGGQGHYGYTF. CDR3 DNA: TGTGCTGGGGGACAGGGGCACTATGGCTACACCTTC.

This clonotype was recorded a few times. The chain is built from TRBV5-4 and TRBJ2-7; 11 bases line up with TRBD1. Germline loops: CDR1 SGHNT, CDR2 YYREEE (reference sequence). The CDR3 has 15 residues. V shed 3 bases and J 3 bases; nucleotides not matched to a gene: 5. The CDR3 DNA follows: TGTGCCAGCAGCTACCCGGGACAGGGGGGCTACGAGCAGTACTTC. It yields the protein CASSYPGQGGYEQYF.

This clonotype has a handful of counts. The chain has TRBV6-2 or TRBV6-3 and TRBJ1-4; D remains unclear. V was pared by 0 bases and J by 8 bases, with 10 bases between. Germline V gives CDR1 MNHEY, CDR2 SVGEGT. The CDR3 is 14 residues long. The CDR3 is CASSYSTVGEKLFF. Written as DNA, the CDR3 is TGTGCCAGCAGTTACTCAACAGTTGGGGAAAAACTGTTTTTT.

The chain is built from TRBV5-4 and TRBJ1-1; 7 bases are shared with TRBD1. Per the germline V gene, CDR1 is SGHNT and CDR2 is YYREEE (reference sequence). This CDR3 comprises 14 residues. V was pared by 2 bases and J by 5 bases, with 6 bases of the junction left unmatched. The CDR3 coding sequence is TGTGCCAGCAGCTTCGGGGACAGTCGGACTGAAGCTTTCTTT. Its translation is CASSFGDSRTEAFF.

The chain uses TRBV5-6 and TRBJ1-3; D is uncertain. Between the trimmed V and J ends, which lost 3 bases and 0 bases, there was a span of 10 bases. This CDR3 is built from 15 residues. The germline V gene encodes CDR1 SGHDT and CDR2 YYEEEE. The CDR3 is CASSSPGYSGNTIYF. CDR3 DNA sequence: TGTGCCAGCAGCTCTCCAGGTTACTCTGGAAACACCATATATTTT.

This chain connects TRBV20-1 to TRBJ1-5, with 11 bases matching TRBD1. The V gene end was trimmed by 3 bases and the J gene end by 6 bases; junction bases not matched to a gene: 4. CDR3 length: 14 residues. Germline V lookup: CDR1 DFQATT, CDR2 SNEGSKA (reference sequence). Here the CDR3 reads CSASAGTGGQPQHF. The CDR3 DNA reads TGCAGTGCTAGTGCTGGGACAGGGGGTCAGCCCCAGCATTTT.

The V and J genes are TRBV6-1 and TRBJ1-5; D gene uncertain. The CDR3 is made up of 13 amino acids. The germline CDR1 and CDR2 sequences are MNHNS and SASEGT. Trimming pared 8 bases from V and 2 bases from J, leaving 10 bases between. CDR3: CASAGVGNQPQHF. CDR3 bases: TGTGCCAGCGCGGGTGTTGGCAATCAGCCCCAGCATTTT.

V usage is TRBV5-1 and J usage is TRBJ2-1, with TRBD1 identical over 8 bases. Germline V gene lookup returns CDR1 SGHRS and CDR2 YFSETQ. V shed 2 bases and J 9 bases; nucleotides not matched to a gene: 7. There are 14 residues in the CDR3. This CDR3 reads CASSLETGVSEQFF. DNA of the CDR3: TGCGCCAGCAGCTTAGAGACAGGGGTTTCTGAGCAGTTCTTC.

J is TRBJ2-2 and V is TRBV20-1; TRBD2 agrees at 8 bases. This CDR3 comprises 13 residues. Per germline, CDR1 DFQATT and CDR2 SNEGSKA (reference sequence). After removal of 7 bases from V and 4 bases from J, the junction contained 5 bases not matched to a gene. The DNA for the CDR3 is TGCAGTGTCCCCGCGGGGGGCACCGGGGAGCTGTTTTTT. Protein product: CSVPAGGTGELFF.

This clonotype was counted many times. This chain links TRBV5-1 with TRBJ2-3; no firm D call. This CDR3 has 15 amino acids. V dropped 0 bases and J dropped 3 bases, with 11 bases sitting between them. CDR1 SGHRS and CDR2 YFSETQ come from the germline V gene. The CDR3 DNA follows: TGCGCCAGCAGCTTGGAAGGACCAATGACAGATACGCAGTATTTT. The encoded protein is CASSLEGPMTDTQYF. Full variable domain (missing parts from reference TRBV5-1 and TRBJ2-3): KAGVTQTPRYLIKTRGQQVTLSCSPISGHRSVSWYQQTPGQGLQFLFEYFSETQRNKGNFPGRFSGRQFSNSRSEMNVSTLELGDSALYLCASSLEGPMTDTQYFGPGTRLTVL.

V is TRBV29-1 and J is TRBJ1-1; D might be TRBD1 (5 bases). The CDR3 sequence is 15 residues long. V was clipped by 7 bases and J by 4 bases, with 22 bases between them. CDR1 is SQVTM and CDR2 is ANQGSEA in the germline V gene. The CDR3 nucleotides are TGCAGCGCGCGTTGGAGGGTGGGGGATAGCACTGAAGCTTTCTTT. Its protein is CSARWRVGDSTEAFF.

The chain couples TRBV5-1 to TRBJ2-2; 10 nucleotides agree with TRBD2. This CDR3 contains 16 residues. The V gene end was trimmed by 7 bases and the J gene end by 5 bases; junction bases not matched to a gene: 11. Germline V gene data show CDR1 as SGHRS and CDR2 as YFSETQ. The CDR3 DNA reads as TGCGCCAGCGGTTCTAGCGGGAGCAGTCTTACCGGGGAGCTGTTTTTT. This gives the protein CASGSSGSSLTGELFF.

CDR3 amino acids: CASKSRIAYEQYF. The DNA for the CDR3 is TGTGCCAGCAAGTCTCGCATCGCCTACGAGCAGTACTTC. The chain has TRBV12-3 or TRBV12-4 and TRBJ2-7; no definite D call. This CDR3 is built from 13 residues. V was pared by 7 bases and J by 2 bases, with 12 bases between.